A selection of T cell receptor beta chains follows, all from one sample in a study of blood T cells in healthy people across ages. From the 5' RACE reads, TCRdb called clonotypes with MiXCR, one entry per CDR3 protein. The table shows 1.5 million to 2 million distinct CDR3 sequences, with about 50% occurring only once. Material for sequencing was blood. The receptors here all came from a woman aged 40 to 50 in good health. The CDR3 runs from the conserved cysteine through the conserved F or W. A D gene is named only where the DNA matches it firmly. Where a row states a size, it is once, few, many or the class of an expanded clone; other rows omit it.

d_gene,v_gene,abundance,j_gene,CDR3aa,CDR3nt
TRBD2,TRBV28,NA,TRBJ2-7,CASERGGSYEQYF,TGTGCCAGCGAGCGGGGAGGGTCCTACGAGCAGTACTTC
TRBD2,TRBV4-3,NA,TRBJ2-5,CASSQDLAGGLGETQYF,TGCGCCAGCAGCCAAGATTTAGCGGGGGGGCTTGGGGAGACCCAGTACTTC
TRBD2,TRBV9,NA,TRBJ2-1,CASSVSGGAREQFF,TGTGCCAGCAGCGTAAGCGGGGGGGCCAGGGAGCAGTTCTTC
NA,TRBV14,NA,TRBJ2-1,CASSQGTIEQFF,TGTGCCAGCAGCCAAGGGACTATTGAGCAGTTCTTC
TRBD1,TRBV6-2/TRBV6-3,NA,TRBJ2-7,CASSFLKGGGYEQYF,TGTGCCAGCAGTTTCCTGAAAGGGGGCGGCTACGAGCAGTACTTC
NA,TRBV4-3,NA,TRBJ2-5,CASSQERASPQETQYF,TGCGCCAGCAGCCAAGAAAGGGCAAGCCCCCAAGAGACCCAGTACTTC
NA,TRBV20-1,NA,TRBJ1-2,CSARASLTPSGYTF,TGCAGTGCTAGAGCGTCACTTACCCCTAGCGGCTACACCTTC
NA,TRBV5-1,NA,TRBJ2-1,CASSLAIGYEQFF,TGCGCCAGCAGCTTGGCCATAGGCTATGAGCAGTTCTTC
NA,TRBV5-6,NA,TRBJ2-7,CASSPGDPQDEQYF,TGTGCCAGCAGCCCAGGGGATCCCCAAGACGAGCAGTACTTC
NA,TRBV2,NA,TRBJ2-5,CASGWDELSEETQYF,TGTGCCAGCGGATGGGACGAACTTAGTGAGGAGACCCAGTACTTC
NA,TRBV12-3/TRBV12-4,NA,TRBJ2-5,CASPELEHQETQYF,TGTGCCAGCCCAGAACTGGAACACCAAGAGACCCAGTACTTC
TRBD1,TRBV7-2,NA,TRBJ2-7,CASSPVAGGAEQYF,TGTGCCAGCAGTCCTGTAGCAGGGGGCGCCGAGCAGTACTTC
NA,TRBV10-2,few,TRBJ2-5,CASGRAQGETQYF,TGCGCCAGCGGAAGGGCCCAAGGGGAGACCCAGTACTTC
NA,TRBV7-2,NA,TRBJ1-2,CASSPRTASNYGYTF,TGTGCCAGCAGCCCCCGGACAGCTTCTAACTATGGCTACACCTTC
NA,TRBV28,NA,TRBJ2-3,CASEESGTSTDTQYF,TGTGCCAGCGAAGAGAGTGGAACTAGCACAGATACGCAGTATTTT
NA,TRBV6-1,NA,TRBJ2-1,CASRFGTHDYNEQFF,TGTGCCAGCAGGTTCGGGACACACGATTACAATGAGCAGTTCTTC
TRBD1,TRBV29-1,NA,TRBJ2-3,CSVGKGQGGQGTQYF,TGCAGCGTTGGGAAGGGACAGGGGGGTCAAGGAACGCAGTATTTT
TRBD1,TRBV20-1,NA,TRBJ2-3,CSAGDRGRTDTQYF,TGCAGTGCGGGGGACAGGGGGAGGACAGATACGCAGTATTTT